What follows are 2 T cell receptor beta chains derived from one specimen sequenced in a study of blood T cells in healthy people across ages. Primed by a sample-barcoded 5' primer and a J-beta primer mix, a second PCR proceeded for about 7 to 11 cycles. TCRdb redid the calling of the 5' RACE reads with MiXCR, one entry per CDR3 protein. The sample has some 690,000 distinct CDR3 sequences; about a fifth are singletons. Sample: blood. The receptors stem from a man between 65 and 85 years old in good health.

The chain is built from TRBV7-7 and TRBJ2-3, with 8 bases fitting TRBD2. Per the germline V gene, CDR1 is SSHAT and CDR2 is FNYEAQ (reference sequence). J gave up 5 bases and V 5 bases, and 9 bases lay outside the gene matches. There are 15 residues in the CDR3. This CDR3 reads CASSPLAGGIDTQYF. In DNA, the CDR3 is TGTGCCAGCAGCCCCCTCGCGGGAGGAATAGATACGCAGTATTTT. The complete variable domain, with remaining parts taken from reference TRBV7-7 and TRBJ2-3, reads GAGVSQSPRYKVTKRGQDVTLRCDPISSHATLYWYQQALGQGPEFLTYFNYEAQPDKSGLPSDRFSAERPEGSISTLTIQRTEQRDSAMYRCASSPLAGGIDTQYFGPGTRLTVL.

The chain links TRBV20-1 to TRBJ2-1, with unresolved D. Gene TRBJ2-7 matches the end of the DNA better, so the J call may be wrong. The germline gives CDR1 DFQATT, CDR2 SNEGSKA (reference sequence). The CDR3 sequence is 12 residues long. This chain's CDR3 is CSARDQNYEQYV. The CDR3 DNA reads TGCAGTGCTAGGGACCAAAATTACGAGCAGTACGTC.